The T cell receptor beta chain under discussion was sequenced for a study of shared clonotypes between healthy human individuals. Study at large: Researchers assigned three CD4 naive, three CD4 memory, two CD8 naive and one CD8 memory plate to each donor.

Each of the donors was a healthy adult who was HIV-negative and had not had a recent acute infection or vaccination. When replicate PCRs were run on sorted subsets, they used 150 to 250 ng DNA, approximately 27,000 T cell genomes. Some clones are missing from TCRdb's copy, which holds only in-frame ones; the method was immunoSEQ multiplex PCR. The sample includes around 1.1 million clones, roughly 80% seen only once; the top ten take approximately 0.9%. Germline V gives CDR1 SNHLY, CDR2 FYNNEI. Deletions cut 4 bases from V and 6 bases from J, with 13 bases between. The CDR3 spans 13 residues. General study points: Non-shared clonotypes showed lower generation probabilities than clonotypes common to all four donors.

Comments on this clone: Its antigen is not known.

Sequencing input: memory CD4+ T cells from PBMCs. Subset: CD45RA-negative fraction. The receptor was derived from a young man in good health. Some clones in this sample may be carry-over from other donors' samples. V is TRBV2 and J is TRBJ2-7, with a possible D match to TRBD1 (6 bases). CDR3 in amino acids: CASSVTGNGEQYF. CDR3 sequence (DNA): TGTGCCAGCAGTGTTACAGGGAACGGCGAGCAGTACTTC.